This T cell receptor beta chain was sequenced for a study of shared clonotypes between healthy human individuals. Germline CDR1 is SEHNR and CDR2 is FQNEAQ (reference sequence). Trimming left V 0 bases short and J 4 bases short, with 12 bases between. This CDR3 comprises 15 residues. TCRdb keeps only in-frame clones here, not all; method: immunoSEQ multiplex PCR. The sample shows a few hundred thousand clones, approximately 97% of them seen only once. The TCR sequence derives from a man aged 25 to 40 in good health. V usage is TRBV7-9 and J usage is TRBJ1-2; D is uncertain. Sequencing was carried out using memory CD8+ T cells sorted from blood. Stated subset: CD45RO+ cells pooled with CCR7-negative TemRA cells. In DNA form, the CDR3 reads TGTGCCAGCAGCTTAGCGCGGACGGATGTCTATGGCTACACCTTC. Its protein product is CASSLARTDVYGYTF.